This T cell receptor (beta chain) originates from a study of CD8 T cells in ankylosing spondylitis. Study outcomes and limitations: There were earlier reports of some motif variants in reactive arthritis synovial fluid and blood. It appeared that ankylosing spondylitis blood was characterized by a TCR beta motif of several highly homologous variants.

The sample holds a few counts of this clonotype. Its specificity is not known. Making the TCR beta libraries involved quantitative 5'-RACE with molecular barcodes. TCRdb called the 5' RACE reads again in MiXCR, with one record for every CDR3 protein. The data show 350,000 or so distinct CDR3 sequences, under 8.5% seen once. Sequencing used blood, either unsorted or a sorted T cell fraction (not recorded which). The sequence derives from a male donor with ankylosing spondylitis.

The CDR3 reads CASSRVATNEKLFF. CDR3 sequence (DNA): TGTGCCAGCAGCCGTGTGGCAACTAATGAAAAACTGTTTTTT. The chain couples TRBV14 to TRBJ1-4; unclear D gene. The germline CDR1 and CDR2 sequences are SGHDN and FVKESK. V was cut by 4 bases and J by 0 bases, with 6 bases left in between. The CDR3 consists of 14 residues.